The 9 T cell receptor beta chains reported below all come from one sample, sequenced in a study of T-cell memory formation after mild COVID-19. TCRdb redid the calling of the 5' RACE reads with MiXCR, one entry per CDR3 protein. This table holds approximately 290,000 distinct CDR3 sequences, roughly 15% found once. The sequenced sample was PBMCs or a T cell subset sorted from them (not recorded which). Receptors were obtained from a man younger than 35 who had mild COVID-19 (a few samples of this study predate the infection). Cell type and time point are not known.

This chain connects TRBV7-3 to TRBJ2-1; maybe TRBD1 (6 bases). Per germline, CDR1 SGHTA and CDR2 FQGTGA. V was shortened by 4 bases and J by 8 bases, with 21 bases between the two germline ends. This CDR3 comprises 16 residues. CDR3 in amino acids: CASSSHPTGLPDEQFF. CDR3 in DNA: TGTGCCAGCAGCTCCCACCCGACAGGCCTGCCCGATGAGCAGTTCTTC.

This clonotype was picked up a small number of times. The chain is built from TRBV28 and TRBJ1-5, with 8 positions matching TRBD1. The germline V gene has CDR1 MDHEN and CDR2 SYDVKM. The V segment lost 6 bases and the J segment 4 bases; nucleotides outside the gene matches: 5. This CDR3 is built from 14 residues. CDR3 DNA sequence: TGTGCCAGCAGCTCAGGGGGCGCGAATCAGCCCCAGCATTTT. This codes for CASSSGGANQPQHF. The whole variable domain, filled in from reference TRBV28 and TRBJ1-5, reads DVKVTQSSRYLVKRTGEKVFLECVQDMDHENMFWYRQDPGLGLRLIYFSYDVKMKEKGDIPEGYSVSREKKERFSLILESASTNQTSMYLCASSSGGANQPQHFGDGTRLSIL.

This chain joins TRBV7-2 and TRBJ2-3; the match to TRBD1 covers 10 bases. V gave up 2 bases and J gave up 3 bases; unmatched junction bases: 11. The CDR3 has 18 amino acids. The V gene's germline CDR1 is SGHTA and CDR2 FQGNSA. As DNA, the CDR3 is TGTGCCAGCAGCTTATCAGACAGGGGGCGATTCTGGACAGATACGCAGTATTTT. Its protein product is CASSLSDRGRFWTDTQYF.

The J gene is TRBJ2-3, the V gene TRBV10-3, with D perhaps matching TRBD2 (6 bases). CDR3 length: 15 amino acids. The germline V gene encodes CDR1 ENHRY and CDR2 SYGVKD. Trimming removed 3 bases at V and 10 bases at J, with 20 bases between. The chain's CDR3 is CAISDSLGSSAAQYF. CDR3 nucleotide sequence: TGTGCCATCAGTGATTCCCTGGGTTCTAGCGCGGCGCAGTATTTT.

This clonotype was seen only a few times. This chain links TRBV20-1 with TRBJ1-1; 8 positions match TRBD1. V trimming: 1 base; J trimming: 4 bases; junction bases outside the gene matches: 5. The CDR3 has 14 residues. In germline, CDR1 is DFQATT, CDR2 SNEGSKA (reference sequence). CDR3 in DNA: TGCAGTGCTAGAGCTCACAGGGGGTCCACTGAAGCTTTCTTT. Translating gives CSARAHRGSTEAFF.

This clonotype was counted only a few times. The J gene is TRBJ1-5, the V gene TRBV10-3; D is unclear. Germline CDR1 is ENHRY and CDR2 is SYGVKD. This CDR3 comprises 14 residues. V dropped 0 bases and J dropped 3 bases, with 6 bases sitting between them. CDR3 in DNA: TGTGCCATCAGTGAGTCAGGGTACAATCAGCCCCAGCATTTT. Encoded protein: CAISESGYNQPQHF.

The V gene is TRBV18, the J gene TRBJ2-7; TRBD2 matches at 10 bases. The germline V gene encodes CDR1 KGHSH and CDR2 LQKENI. The J segment lost 1 base and the V segment lost 2 bases, leaving 2 bases of the junction unmatched. The CDR3 loop spans 15 amino acids. CDR3 residues: CASSPASGGSYEQYF. Here the CDR3 DNA reads TGTGCCAGCTCACCAGCTAGCGGGGGTTCCTACGAGCAGTACTTC.

The sample holds a few counts of this clonotype. The chain employs TRBV15 and TRBJ1-1; D may be TRBD1 (5 bases). Trimming removed 3 bases from V and 4 bases from J, with 9 bases in between. Germline loops: CDR1 LNHNV, CDR2 YYDKDF (reference sequence). The CDR3 sequence is 13 residues long. CDR3 sequence: CATSSPGVTEAFF. The CDR3 DNA reads as TGTGCCACCAGCAGCCCGGGGGTCACTGAAGCTTTCTTT.

This clonotype was seen a few times. The chain employs TRBV7-9 and TRBJ2-3; TRBD2 matches 10 bases. J gave up 4 bases and V 11 bases, and 12 bases lay outside the gene matches. The CDR3 sequence is 15 residues long. Germline-derived CDR1 and CDR2 are SEHNR and FQNEAQ (reference sequence). CDR3 region: CAGKLSGGQADTQYF. CDR3 nucleotides: TGTGCCGGGAAACTTAGCGGGGGGCAAGCAGATACGCAGTATTTT.